These 7 T cell receptor beta chains share one sample of origin, sequenced in a study of cytomegalovirus exposure and HLA in healthy donors. Researchers ran the PCR with 60 Vbeta and 13 Jbeta primers. The assay was immunoSEQ multiplex PCR, and TCRdb's table has in-frame clones only and misses some. This table holds more than 150,000 clones, more than 75% found once. Input material: PBMCs. Receptors were obtained from a woman aged 18-29 years in good health and CMV-seronegative.

The chain uses TRBV18 and TRBJ2-3, with 9 bases identical to TRBD2. This CDR3 has 15 residues. J was trimmed by 7 bases and V by 3 bases; bases with no gene match: 8. Per germline, CDR1 KGHSH and CDR2 LQKENI. CDR3: CASSPGTSRAYTQYF. CDR3 sequence (DNA): TGTGCCAGCTCACCGGGGACTAGCCGGGCGTATACGCAGTATTTT.

The chain recombines TRBV9 with TRBJ2-7, with D uncertain. Germline V gene data show CDR1 as SGDLS and CDR2 as YYNGEE. This CDR3 has 13 residues. V lost 10 bases and J lost 1, with 15 bases in between. Here the CDR3 reads CAPRSRPSYEQYF. CDR3 sequence (DNA): TGTGCCCCTAGGTCCCGTCCTTCCTACGAGCAGTACTTC.

This clone was picked up one time. The chain uses TRBV5-1 and TRBJ2-1; 9 bases map to TRBD2. CDR1 is SGHRS and CDR2 is YFSETQ in the germline V gene. The CDR3 has 21 residues. The V and J ends lost 1 base and 2 bases, in that order; junction bases with no gene match: 19. CDR3 sequence reads: CASSLPGGVAGEAYTYNEQFF. CDR3 in DNA: TGCGCCAGCAGCTTGCCCGGGGGGGTAGCGGGGGAGGCTTACACCTACAATGAGCAGTTCTTC.

This clone has more than one count but fewer than ten. V gene TRBV6-5 combines with J gene TRBJ2-6, with D perhaps TRBD1 (6 bases). CDR3 size: 15 residues. Germline assignment: CDR1 MNHEY and CDR2 SVGAGI. Trimming cost V 11 bases and J 3 bases, with 17 bases left between them. The CDR3 region has the DNA TGTGCCGCAGGGGATAGGGGGTATGGGGCCAACGTCCTGACTTTC. Its protein product is CAAGDRGYGANVLTF.

The chain recombines TRBV2 with TRBJ2-1; TRBD2 matches 13 bases. Germline V gene sequence: CDR1 SNHLY, CDR2 FYNNEI. The CDR3 loop spans 18 amino acids. The V gene end was trimmed by 1 base and the J gene end by 9 bases; junction bases not matched to a gene: 12. CDR3 residues: CASSEGTSGRARLGEQFF. Written as DNA, the CDR3 is TGTGCCAGCAGTGAAGGAACTAGCGGGAGGGCCAGGCTGGGTGAGCAGTTCTTC. Full variable domain (remainder filled in from reference TRBV2 and TRBJ2-1): EPEVTQTPSHQVTQMGQEVILRCVPISNHLYFYWYRQILGQKVEFLVSFYNNEISEKSEIFDDQFSVERPDGSNFTLKIRSTKLEDSAMYFCASSEGTSGRARLGEQFFGPGTRLTVL.

This chain joins TRBV11-3 and TRBJ2-7; 8 nucleotides agree with TRBD1. V dropped 1 base and J dropped 3; count of bases not matched to a gene: 8. CDR3 length equals 16 residues. Germline assignment: CDR1 SGHNT and CDR2 YENEEA. The CDR3 protein is CASSLGRGQGFYEQYF. The CDR3 DNA is TGTGCCAGCAGCTTAGGGCGCGGACAGGGCTTCTACGAGCAGTACTTC.

CDR3 region: CASSIPRTSGNTIYF. CDR3 DNA sequence: TGTGCCAGTAGTATACCCCGGACATCTGGAAACACCATATATTTT. This chain joins TRBV19 and TRBJ1-3; tentative D call: TRBD1 (5 bases). The CDR3 has 15 amino acids. Trimming left V 2 bases short and J 1 base short, with 9 bases between. CDR1 and CDR2 (germline): LNHDA, SQIVND (reference sequence).